This is a list of T cell receptor beta chains from one sample in a study of blood T cell repertoires in COVID-19. TCRdb's table, derived via immunoSEQ multiplex PCR, lists solely in-frame clones and lacks some. This table holds under 200,000 clones, about 88% found once. Sequencing was performed on PBMCs or T cells enriched from blood (not recorded which). The receptor set was obtained from a woman aged 50 to 60 who had recovered from COVID-19. Both conserved end residues are part of each CDR3. The D gene is left open where the match is weak. Size tells how often a clone was seen (once, few, many) or the class of an expanded clone, and some rows leave it out.

TRBV30,-,-,TRBJ2-7,TGTGCCTGGAGGGCCCCCGGGACTTCCTACGAGCAGTACTTC,CAWRAPGTSYEQYF
TRBV4-2,-,-,TRBJ2-6,TGTGCCAGCAGCCAGCCTTTGGGGAGCTCTGGGGCCAACGTCCTGACTTTC,CASSQPLGSSGANVLTF
TRBV7-8,TRBD1,-,TRBJ2-2,TGTGCCAGCAGCTTAGTCCGTCAGGGGGCAACCGGGGAGCTGTTTTTT,CASSLVRQGATGELFF
TRBV7-2,-,-,TRBJ2-7,TGTGCCAGCAGCTTCAGGGGTAGCTCCTACGAGCAGTACTTC,CASSFRGSSYEQYF
TRBV3-1/TRBV3-2,-,-,TRBJ1-1,TGTGCCAGCAGCCTCGGAGGGGACACTGAAGCTTTCTTT,CASSLGGDTEAFF
TRBV7-2,TRBD2,-,TRBJ2-7,TGTGCCAGCAGCTTAGTCGGTAGCGGGAGCGCCGAGCAGTACTTC,CASSLVGSGSAEQYF
TRBV7-9,-,few,TRBJ1-2,TGTACCCACCGACCGGGTGTCTATGGCTACACCTTC,CTHRPGVYGYTF
TRBV6-1,-,-,TRBJ1-3,TGTGCCAGCAGTGAAGCGCGGACAAGGCCGGGAAACACCATATATTTT,CASSEARTRPGNTIYF
TRBV10-3,TRBD2,-,TRBJ2-5,TGTGCCATCAGTGGTGGGTCTAGCGGGGGCCAAGAGACCCAGTACTTC,CAISGGSSGGQETQYF
TRBV6-5,TRBD1,-,TRBJ1-4,TGTGCCAGCACCCGGGACAGGGCTAATGAAAAACTGTTTTTT,CASTRDRANEKLFF
TRBV27,TRBD1,-,TRBJ2-5,TGTGCCAGCAGTTTTCGGAGACAGGGGGCAACAGAGACCCAGTACTTC,CASSFRRQGATETQYF
TRBV18,TRBD1,once,TRBJ1-1,TGTGCCAGCTCCCGACAGGGGGACACTGAAGCTTTCTTT,CASSRQGDTEAFF
TRBV18,TRBD1,-,TRBJ2-3,TGTGCCAGCTCACCACCTTTACAGGGGCCAGATACGCAGTATTTT,CASSPPLQGPDTQYF
TRBV24-1,TRBD2,once,TRBJ2-1,TGTGCCACCAGTGATGGGACTAGCGGGAGTAGTGAGCAGTTCTTC,CATSDGTSGSSEQFF
TRBV28,-,-,TRBJ1-5,TGTGCCAGCAGTTTTATAACAGGGCAAAGCAATCAGCCCCAGCATTTT,CASSFITGQSNQPQHF
TRBV13,TRBD1,-,TRBJ2-2,TGTGCCAGCACCCCTCCGGGACAGGAGAACACCGGGGAGCTGTTTTTT,CASTPPGQENTGELFF
TRBV5-1,-,-,TRBJ2-6,TGCGCCAGCACCCAGGAAACTTCTGGGGCCAACGTCCTGACTTTC,CASTQETSGANVLTF
TRBV7-2,-,-,TRBJ1-3,TGTGCCAGCAGCTGGTCCGGACAAAACACCATATATTTT,CASSWSGQNTIYF
TRBV4-3,-,-,TRBJ2-5,TGCGCCAGCAGCCAAGCTGCCAATCCAGGGGTTGGAGAGACCCAGTACTTC,CASSQAANPGVGETQYF
TRBV5-4,TRBD1,-,TRBJ1-2,TGTGCCAGCAGCAATGACCCAGGGGGCTATGGCTACACCTTC,CASSNDPGGYGYTF
TRBV9,-,-,TRBJ1-5,TGTGCCAGCAGCGCGGGAGAGGGTGGCAATCAGCCCCAGCATTTT,CASSAGEGGNQPQHF
TRBV19,TRBD2,-,TRBJ2-5,TGTGCCAGTAGTAGGGGTCTCCTAGCGGTCCAAGAGACCCAGTACTTC,CASSRGLLAVQETQYF
TRBV12-5,TRBD2,-,TRBJ2-1,TGTGCTAGTGCCTTGGGGGGGAGGGCCTTTGGTGAGCAGTTCTTC,CASALGGRAFGEQFF
TRBV12-3/TRBV12-4,-,-,TRBJ2-7,TGTGCCAGCAGTTCGGACAGATACGAGCAGTACTTC,CASSSDRYEQYF
TRBV5-4,TRBD1,-,TRBJ1-2,TGTGCCAGCAGCCAGGACAGGGGGCTGGGTGGCTACACCTTC,CASSQDRGLGGYTF